The text below deals with one T cell receptor beta chain. What it binds is unknown. These data originate in a study of cytomegalovirus exposure and HLA in healthy donors. Repertoires were generated with immunoSEQ multiplex PCR, while TCRdb's copy carries only in-frame clones and drops some. The data show tens of thousands of clones, around 95% seen once. Study results and limitations: The listing of roughly 160 TCR beta chains classed them as cytomegalovirus-associated. Reports indicated that the classifier achieved high specificity and sensitivity in diagnosing cytomegalovirus status.

While the first cohort had several hundred subjects, the donors belonged to the separate validation cohort of about 120 subjects. The sequenced sample was PBMCs. The TCR sequence derives from a man aged 18 to 29 in good health and CMV-seropositive.

The CDR3 nucleotides are TGTGCCAGCAGCTCGTTGACAGGGGGCGGGGATCAGCCCCAGCATTTT. Protein sequence: CASSSLTGGGDQPQHF. The chain joins TRBV5-6 to TRBJ1-5; 10 positions match TRBD1. V lost 3 bases and J lost 5; bases outside the gene matches: 8. CDR3 size: 16 residues. CDR1 and CDR2 (germline): SGHDT, YYEEEE.